This T cell receptor beta chain is drawn from a study of blood T cell repertoires in COVID-19. Study overall: Material from acute and convalescent COVID-19 was sourced from the United States, Italy and Spain.

Followed over time, Seattle patients had been enrolled while infection was active. Original handling: Estimation of nucleated cell counts relied on the amplification of reference gene primers. Libraries were prepared by immunoSEQ multiplex PCR; TCRdb keeps only in-frame clonotypes and omits some of them. V and J calls plus clone size are reproduced from that table; the DNA served to infer D and trimming. Among about 270,000 clones listed, 70% to 90% were seen once. From germline, CDR1 is LNHDA and CDR2 SQIVND (reference sequence). After removal of 10 bases from V and 9 bases from J, the junction contained 12 bases not matched to a gene. The CDR3 consists of 13 residues.

Sequencing was done on a sample of peripheral blood. The V gene is TRBV19, the J gene TRBJ1-5; 7 bases are a match to TRBD1. The source of this sequence is a woman in her 30s with COVID-19, enrolled during active disease. The CDR3 DNA reads as TGTGCCACCATCAGGACAGGCGGGGTGCCCCAGCATTTT. Amino acid sequence: CATIRTGGVPQHF.